The TCR beta chain described here comes from a study of blood T cell repertoires in COVID-19. In the original workflow: Reference gene primers were amplified, and this amplification served to estimate nucleated cell counts. Sequenced by immunoSEQ multiplex PCR; TCRdb stores in-frame clones only, minus some. The V and J calls and clone size were taken over from that table, and D and trimming were inferred from the DNA. Of around 250,000 clones listed, more than 85% are singletons. Participant-given clinical history determined each cohort assignment. The ends were cut back, 4 bases at V and 4 bases at J, with 10 bases in the middle. Germline CDR1 MDHEN, CDR2 SYDVKM. This CDR3 region has 13 residues.

The chain links TRBV28 to TRBJ1-2; D remains ambiguous. The sequence was collected from a woman in her 50s who had recovered from COVID-19. The specimen sequenced was PBMCs or T cells enriched from blood (not recorded which). The CDR3 coding sequence is TGTGCCAGCAGTTCAGGCAGGCCCTATGGCTACACCTTC. Translating gives CASSSGRPYGYTF.